The subject of this entry is one TCR beta chain. The entry originates in a study of PD-L1 blockade in urothelial cancer. As for the study in general: Males with bladder-origin urothelial cancer made up about 85% of the roughly 30 patients. Blood samples contained a median about 130,000 T cells.

Added to each PCR by spiking were synthetic TCR analog templates. The protocol was immunoSEQ multiplex PCR, while the TCRdb copy is restricted to in-frame clones and leaves out a portion. Of 40,000 to 55,000 clones in the sample, 86% were seen once. Time point defined: pretreatment peripheral blood. There were between 1 and 8 samples from each patient, taken pretreatment and on-treatment. This clonotype originated in a man aged 55 to 69 with urothelial cancer. This specimen was PBMCs, taken around atezolizumab (anti-PD-L1) treatment.

CDR3 protein: CATATVAYEQYF. The DNA for the CDR3 is TGTGCCACGGCGACAGTAGCCTACGAGCAGTACTTC. The chain has TRBV19 and TRBJ2-7, with D possibly being TRBD1 (5 bases). Trimming cost V 10 bases and J 2 bases, with 12 bases left between them. This CDR3 comprises 12 residues. Germline lookup yields CDR1 LNHDA and CDR2 SQIVND (reference sequence).